The clone carrying this T cell receptor (beta chain) turned up a few times. No antigen is known for it. This record belongs to a study of T cell responses to AZD1222 COVID-19 vaccine. Overall study results and limits: Mostly white British, mostly female donors; authors suggested clonal diversity may be underestimated. Nearly half of unique spike-specific TCRs reportedly avoided B.1.351 and B.1.1.7 mutated regions.

This table comes from immunoSEQ multiplex PCR, and its TCRdb copy is limited to in-frame clones, with some not included. Of approximately 130,000 clones listed, around 84% are singletons. Looked up from germline, CDR1 is SGHTA and CDR2 is FQGNSA. J was trimmed by 9 bases and V by 3 bases; bases with no gene match: 10. CDR3 length equals 15 residues. The sequence was obtained from an adult who received the AZD1222 COVID-19 vaccine. The specimen was peripheral blood, collected 28 days after the second AZD1222 dose. The chain couples TRBV7-2 to TRBJ1-4, with 7 bases fitting TRBD1. The CDR3, as DNA: TGTGCCAGCAGCTTTCCGGGACAGTCGACACAAAAACTGTTTTTT. Protein sequence: CASSFPGQSTQKLFF.